This record concerns one TCR beta chain sequence. This sample was included in a study of control samples from healthy donors and cancer patients. CDR3 length: 16 amino acids. Germline CDR1 reads MNHEY; CDR2 reads SVGEGT. V gave up 4 bases and J gave up 5 bases; unmatched junction bases: 9. TCRdb's copy holds only in-frame clones and misses some; the assay was immunoSEQ multiplex PCR. The sample lists roughly 59,000 clones; approximately 92% were seen once. The chain joins TRBV6-2 or TRBV6-3 to TRBJ2-7; 12 bases match TRBD2. Sequencing was done on a sample of PBMCs. This receptor was identified in a man between 40 and 49 years old with colorectal cancer. CDR3 region: CASSSRTSGDIDEQYF. The CDR3 nucleotides are TGTGCCAGCAGTTCCCGGACTAGCGGGGACATAGACGAGCAGTACTTC.